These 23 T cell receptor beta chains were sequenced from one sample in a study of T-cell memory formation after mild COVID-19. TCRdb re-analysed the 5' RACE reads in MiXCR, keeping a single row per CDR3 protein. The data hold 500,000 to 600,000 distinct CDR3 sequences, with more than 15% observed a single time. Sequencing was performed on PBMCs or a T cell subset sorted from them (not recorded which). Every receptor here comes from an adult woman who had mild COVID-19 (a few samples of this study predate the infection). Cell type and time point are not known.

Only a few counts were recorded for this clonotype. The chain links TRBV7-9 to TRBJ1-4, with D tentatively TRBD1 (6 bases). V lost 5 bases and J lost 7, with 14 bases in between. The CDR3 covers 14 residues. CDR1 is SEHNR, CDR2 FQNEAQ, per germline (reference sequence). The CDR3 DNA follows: TGTGCCAGCAGCCTGGCAGGGGAAGGTGAAAAACTGTTTTTT. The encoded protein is CASSLAGEGEKLFF.

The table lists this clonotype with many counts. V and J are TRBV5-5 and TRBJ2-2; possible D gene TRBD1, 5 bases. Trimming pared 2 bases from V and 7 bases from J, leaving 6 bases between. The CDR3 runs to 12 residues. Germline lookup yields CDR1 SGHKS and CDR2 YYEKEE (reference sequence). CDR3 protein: CASSLGVGELFF. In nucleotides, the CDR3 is TGTGCCAGCAGCTTAGGGGTCGGGGAGCTGTTTTTT.

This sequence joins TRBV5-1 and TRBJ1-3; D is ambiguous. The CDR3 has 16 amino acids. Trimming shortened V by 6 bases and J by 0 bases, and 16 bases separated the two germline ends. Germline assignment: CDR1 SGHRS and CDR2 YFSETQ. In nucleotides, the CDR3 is TGCGCCAGCACCACCGGCGTCGGGAGCTCTGGAAACACCATATATTTT. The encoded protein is CASTTGVGSSGNTIYF.

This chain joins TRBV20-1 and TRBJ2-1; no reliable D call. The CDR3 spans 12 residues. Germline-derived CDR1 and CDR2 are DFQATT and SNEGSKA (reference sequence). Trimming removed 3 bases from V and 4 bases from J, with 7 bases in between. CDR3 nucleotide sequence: TGCAGTGCTAGTGGAAATTACAATGAGCAGTTCTTC. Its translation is CSASGNYNEQFF.

The CDR3 reads CAINKQGMGTNEQFF. The CDR3 DNA is TGTGCCATCAACAAACAGGGTATGGGTACCAATGAGCAGTTCTTC. The chain carries TRBV10-3 and TRBJ2-1; maybe TRBD1 (6 bases). Germline values: CDR1 ENHRY, CDR2 SYGVKD. Between the trimmed V and J ends, which lost 7 bases and 6 bases, there was a span of 19 bases. The CDR3 is 15 amino acids.

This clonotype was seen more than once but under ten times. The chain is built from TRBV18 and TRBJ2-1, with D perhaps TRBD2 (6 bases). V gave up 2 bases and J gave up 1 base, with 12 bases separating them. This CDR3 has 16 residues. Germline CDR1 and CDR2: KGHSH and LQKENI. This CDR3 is CASSPFYGGSYNEQFF. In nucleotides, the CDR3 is TGTGCCAGCTCACCATTCTACGGGGGATCCTACAATGAGCAGTTCTTC.

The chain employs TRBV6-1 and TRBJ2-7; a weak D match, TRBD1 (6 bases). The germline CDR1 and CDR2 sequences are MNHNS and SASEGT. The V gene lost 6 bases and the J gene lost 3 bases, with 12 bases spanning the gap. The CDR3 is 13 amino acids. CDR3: CASRFGTNYEQYF. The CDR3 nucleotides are TGTGCCAGCAGGTTCGGGACAAACTACGAGCAGTACTTC.

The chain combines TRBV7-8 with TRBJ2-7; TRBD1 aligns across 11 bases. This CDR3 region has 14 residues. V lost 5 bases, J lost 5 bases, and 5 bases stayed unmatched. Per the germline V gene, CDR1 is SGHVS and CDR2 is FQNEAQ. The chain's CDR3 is CASSAGQGANEQYF. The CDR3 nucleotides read TGTGCCAGCAGCGCCGGACAGGGGGCCAACGAGCAGTACTTC.

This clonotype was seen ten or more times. CDR3 DNA: TGCAGCGTTGGGTCGGGGGCCGGAGAGACCCAGTACTTC. Translating it yields CSVGSGAGETQYF. The chain employs TRBV29-1 and TRBJ2-5; D possibly matches TRBD1 or TRBD2 (6 bases each). This CDR3 has 13 residues. CDR1 is SQVTM, CDR2 ANQGSEA, per germline. Trimming pared 4 bases from V and 4 bases from J, leaving 13 bases between.

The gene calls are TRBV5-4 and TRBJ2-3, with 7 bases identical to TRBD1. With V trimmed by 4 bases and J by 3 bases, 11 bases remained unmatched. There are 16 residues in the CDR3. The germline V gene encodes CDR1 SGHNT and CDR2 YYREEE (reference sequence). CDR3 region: CASSDRQGRRTDTQYF. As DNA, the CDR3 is TGTGCCAGCAGCGACCGACAGGGAAGGAGGACAGATACGCAGTATTTT.

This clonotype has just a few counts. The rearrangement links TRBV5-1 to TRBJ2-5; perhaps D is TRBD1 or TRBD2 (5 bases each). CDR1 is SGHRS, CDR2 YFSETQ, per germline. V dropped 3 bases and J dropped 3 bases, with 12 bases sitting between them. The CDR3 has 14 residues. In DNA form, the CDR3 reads TGCGCCAGCAGCTCCGGGACGGCTGAAGAGACCCAGTACTTC. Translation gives CASSSGTAEETQYF.

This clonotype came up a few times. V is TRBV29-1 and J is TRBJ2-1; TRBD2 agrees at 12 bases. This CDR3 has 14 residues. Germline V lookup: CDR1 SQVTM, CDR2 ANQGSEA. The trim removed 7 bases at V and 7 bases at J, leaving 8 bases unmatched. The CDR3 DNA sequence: TGCAGCGGGCGAACTAGCGGGGGGTGGAATGAGCAGTTCTTC. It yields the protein CSGRTSGGWNEQFF.

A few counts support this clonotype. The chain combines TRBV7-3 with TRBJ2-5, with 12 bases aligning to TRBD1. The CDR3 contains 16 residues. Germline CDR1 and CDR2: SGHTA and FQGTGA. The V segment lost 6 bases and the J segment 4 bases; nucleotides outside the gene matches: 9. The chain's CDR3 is CASSDAGTGGRETQYF. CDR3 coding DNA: TGTGCCAGCAGTGACGCCGGGACAGGGGGCAGAGAGACCCAGTACTTC.

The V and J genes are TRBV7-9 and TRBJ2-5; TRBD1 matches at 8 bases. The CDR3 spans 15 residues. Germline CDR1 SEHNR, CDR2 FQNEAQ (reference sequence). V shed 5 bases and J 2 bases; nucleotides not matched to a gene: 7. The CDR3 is CASSPDRAVQETQYF. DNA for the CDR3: TGTGCCAGCAGCCCGGACAGGGCCGTTCAAGAGACCCAGTACTTC.

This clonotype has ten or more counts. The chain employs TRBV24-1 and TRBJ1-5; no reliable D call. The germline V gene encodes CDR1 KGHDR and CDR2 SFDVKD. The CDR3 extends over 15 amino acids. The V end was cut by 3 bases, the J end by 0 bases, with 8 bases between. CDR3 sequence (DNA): TGTGCCACCAGTGATCCGGACCGTAGCAATCAGCCCCAGCATTTT. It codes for CATSDPDRSNQPQHF.

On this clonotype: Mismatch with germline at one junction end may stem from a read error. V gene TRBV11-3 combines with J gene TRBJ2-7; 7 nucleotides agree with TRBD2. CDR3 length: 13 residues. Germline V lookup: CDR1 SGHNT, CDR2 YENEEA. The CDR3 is CASSLDPAGEVFF. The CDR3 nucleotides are TGTGCCAGCAGCTTAGATCCGGCGGGAGAAGTTTTCTTC.

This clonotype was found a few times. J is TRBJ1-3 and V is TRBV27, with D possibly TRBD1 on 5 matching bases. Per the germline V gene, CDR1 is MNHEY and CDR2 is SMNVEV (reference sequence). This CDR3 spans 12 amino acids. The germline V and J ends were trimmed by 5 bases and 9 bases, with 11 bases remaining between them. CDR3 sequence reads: CASSAGGTTIYF. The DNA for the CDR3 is TGTGCCAGCAGTGCCGGGGGTACCACCATATATTTT.

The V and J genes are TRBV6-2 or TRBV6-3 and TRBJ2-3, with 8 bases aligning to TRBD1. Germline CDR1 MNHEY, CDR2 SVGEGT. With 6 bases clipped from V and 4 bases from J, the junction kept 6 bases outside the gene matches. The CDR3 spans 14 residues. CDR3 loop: CASSPGQVADTQYF. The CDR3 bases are TGTGCCAGCAGCCCGGGACAGGTGGCAGATACGCAGTATTTT.

The CDR3 DNA sequence: TGTGCCTGGAGTGGGGACCCAGGGAGCAAAGCTTTCTTT. As protein: CAWSGDPGSKAFF. V gene TRBV30 combines with J gene TRBJ1-1; perhaps TRBD1 as D (5 bases). Trimming removed 1 base from V and 9 bases from J, with 15 bases in between. The CDR3 sequence is 13 residues long. The V gene's germline CDR1 is GTSNPN and CDR2 SVGIG (reference sequence).

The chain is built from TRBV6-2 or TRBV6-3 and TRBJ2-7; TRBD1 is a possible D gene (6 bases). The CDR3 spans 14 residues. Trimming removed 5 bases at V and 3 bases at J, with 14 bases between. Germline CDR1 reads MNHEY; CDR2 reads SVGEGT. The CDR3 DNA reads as TGTGCCAGCAGTACCAGGACAGCCGACTACGAGCAGTACTTC. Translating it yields CASSTRTADYEQYF.

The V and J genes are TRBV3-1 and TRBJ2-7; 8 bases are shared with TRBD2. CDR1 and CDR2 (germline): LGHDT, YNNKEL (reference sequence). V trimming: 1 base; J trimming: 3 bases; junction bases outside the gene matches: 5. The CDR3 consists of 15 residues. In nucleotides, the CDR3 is TGTGCCAGCAGCCAAGGGAGTAGCGGGGTCTACGAGCAGTACTTC. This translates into CASSQGSSGVYEQYF.

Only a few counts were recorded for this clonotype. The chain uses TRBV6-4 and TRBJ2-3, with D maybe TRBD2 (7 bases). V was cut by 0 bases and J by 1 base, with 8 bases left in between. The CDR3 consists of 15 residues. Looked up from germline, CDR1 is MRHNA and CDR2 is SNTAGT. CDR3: CASSDSGGGTDTQYF. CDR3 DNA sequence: TGTGCCAGCAGTGACTCAGGGGGGGGCACAGATACGCAGTATTTT.

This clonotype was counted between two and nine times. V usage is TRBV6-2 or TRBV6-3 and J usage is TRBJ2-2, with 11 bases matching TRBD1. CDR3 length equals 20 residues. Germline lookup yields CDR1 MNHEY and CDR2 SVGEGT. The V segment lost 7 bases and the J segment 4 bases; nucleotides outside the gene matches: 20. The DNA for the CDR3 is TGTGCCAGCAACTCACTAACAGGACAGGGGGCGCGTATAAGCACCGGGGAGCTGTTTTTT. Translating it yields CASNSLTGQGARISTGELFF.